The rows below give T cell receptor beta chains drawn from one sample of a study of T-cell memory formation after mild COVID-19. MiXCR was run by TCRdb on the 5' RACE reads, yielding one entry per CDR3 protein. The data contain more than 150,000 distinct CDR3 sequences, about 20% of them seen just once; the ten biggest clones take up roughly 23%. Sequences were obtained from PBMCs or a T cell subset sorted from them (not recorded which). All receptors derive from an adult woman who had mild COVID-19 (a few samples of this study predate the infection). Cell type and time point are not known. Both conserved end residues are trimmed from each CDR3.

j_call v_call cdr3_aa
TRBJ2-1 TRBV28 ASSPRVLYNEQF
TRBJ2-1 TRBV7-7 ASSLGAGTGVFNEQF
TRBJ2-7 TRBV3-1 ASSQASGGSSYEQY
TRBJ2-7 TRBV10-3 AISERDYEQY
TRBJ1-1 TRBV3-1 ASSRQGYTEAF
TRBJ1-1 TRBV5-1 ASSSVGGPNTEAF
TRBJ2-4 TRBV27 ASSFSDRNIQY
TRBJ2-7 TRBV6-5 ASREGLADSYEQY
TRBJ1-4 TRBV5-6 ASSYVATNEKLF
TRBJ2-3 TRBV15 ATSRERGTNTDTQY
TRBJ2-5 TRBV6-1 ASSNWDRAQETQY
TRBJ2-1 TRBV7-8 ASSPLMEGYNEQF
TRBJ2-1 TRBV20-1 SARDPGGTSIEQF
TRBJ2-3 TRBV15 ATSREGTLTDTQY